The 11 T cell receptor beta chains below all came from one sample that was sequenced in a study of human T cells and chemical hapten exposure. TCRdb passed the RACE reads through MiXCR, listing each CDR3 protein once. The data show a few hundred thousand distinct CDR3 sequences, more than 5% seen once. Time point in this sample: patch test 2, 6 weeks after DPC sensitization. The treatment: therapeutic diphenylcyclopropenone sensitization with weekly scalp DPC. The specimen was whole blood, collected in connection with sensitization to the hapten diphenylcyclopropenone (DPC). Every receptor here comes from a woman aged 18-29 years with alopecia areata. Some clones in this sample may be carry-over from other donors' samples.

J is TRBJ2-7 and V is TRBV14; tentatively, D is TRBD2 (6 bases). Trimming stripped 0 bases from V and 3 bases from J, with 18 bases between. The CDR3 runs 17 residues. CDR1 and CDR2 from the germline V gene are SGHDN and FVKESK. In nucleotides, the CDR3 is TGTGCCAGCAGCCAAGAAGAACTAGCCTTAAACGACTACGAGCAGTACTTC. It encodes CASSQEELALNDYEQYF.

The chain links TRBV5-1 to TRBJ2-4; 11 positions match TRBD1. V lost 4 bases to trimming and J lost 7 bases; unmatched junction nucleotides: 4. The CDR3 has 14 amino acids. Germline CDR1 and CDR2: SGHRS and YFSETQ. The CDR3: CASSPGQGANIQYF. The CDR3 DNA reads TGCGCCAGCAGCCCCGGACAGGGGGCGAACATTCAGTACTTC. Supplemented by reference TRBV5-1 and TRBJ2-4, the full variable domain reads KAGVTQTPRYLIKTRGQQVTLSCSPISGHRSVSWYQQTPGQGLQFLFEYFSETQRNKGNFPGRFSGRQFSNSRSEMNVSTLELGDSALYLCASSPGQGANIQYFGAGTRLSVL.

V and J are TRBV18 and TRBJ2-1; maybe TRBD1 (6 bases). Trimming removed 3 bases at V and 2 bases at J, with 17 bases between. CDR3 size: 17 residues. Germline assignment: CDR1 KGHSH and CDR2 LQKENI. In nucleotides, the CDR3 is TGTGCCAGCTCACCCCCCGTCGGTGCAGGGGCCTACAATGAGCAGTTCTTC. Translated, it gives CASSPPVGAGAYNEQFF. The full variable domain, its missing parts supplied by reference TRBV18 and TRBJ2-1, is NAGVMQNPRHLVRRRGQEARLRCSPMKGHSHVYWYRQLPEEGLKFMVYLQKENIIDESGMPKERFSAEFPKEGPSILRIQQVVRGDSAAYFCASSPPVGAGAYNEQFFGPGTRLTVL.

The V gene is TRBV7-9, the J gene TRBJ1-4, with a possible D match to TRBD1 (5 bases). CDR1 SEHNR and CDR2 FQNEAQ come from the germline V gene (reference sequence). Deletions cut 5 bases from V and 3 bases from J, with 13 bases between. The CDR3 contains 15 residues. The CDR3 region is CASSPDRTANEKLFF. The CDR3 DNA reads as TGTGCCAGCAGCCCTGACAGAACAGCTAATGAAAAACTGTTTTTT.

This clonotype was recorded at least ten times. The J gene is TRBJ1-2, the V gene TRBV29-1; 7 bases are a match to TRBD1. The germline V gene has CDR1 SQVTM and CDR2 ANQGSEA. The CDR3 runs 13 residues. As DNA, the CDR3 is TGCGCCAAGAAAGGGGGCGTTTTAGATGGCTACACCTTC. As protein: CAKKGGVLDGYTF. The whole variable domain, remainder taken from reference TRBV29-1 and TRBJ1-2, is SAVISQKPSRDICQRGTSLTIQCQVDSQVTMMFWYRQQPGQSLTLIATANQGSEATYESGFVIDKFPISRPNLTFSTLTVSNMSPEDSSIYLCAKKGGVLDGYTFGSGTRLTVV.

This clonotype was observed at least ten times. The chain employs TRBV28 and TRBJ1-5; 7 bases line up with TRBD1. Losses at the gene ends were 5 bases for V and 11 bases for J; bases not matched to a gene: 9. The CDR3 covers 13 residues. Germline V gene lookup returns CDR1 MDHEN and CDR2 SYDVKM. The CDR3: CASSPPQGRSQHF. The CDR3 coding sequence is TGTGCCAGCAGTCCCCCACAGGGGAGGTCCCAGCATTTT.

This clonotype has ten or more counts. The CDR3 DNA sequence: TGCAGTGCTAGAGCAGGGGACAACTCAGCCGATCAGCCCCAGCATTTT. It specifies CSARAGDNSADQPQHF. The genes are TRBV20-1 and TRBJ1-5; TRBD1 might be the D (6 bases). Per the germline V gene, CDR1 is DFQATT and CDR2 is SNEGSKA (reference sequence). V shed 1 base and J shed 5 bases, with 18 bases lying between them. The CDR3 has 16 amino acids.

This clonotype was detected many times. The chain joins TRBV4-3 to TRBJ2-7; 14 bases match TRBD2. This CDR3 is built from 16 residues. CDR1 is LGHNA, CDR2 YSLEER, per germline. V lost 5 bases to trimming and J lost 0 bases; unmatched junction nucleotides: 3. The CDR3 here is CASSWGLAGASYEQYF. The CDR3 region has the DNA TGCGCCAGCAGCTGGGGACTAGCGGGGGCCTCCTACGAGCAGTACTTC.

There are a few counts of this clonotype. J is TRBJ1-4 and V is TRBV2; D gene uncertain. V was pared by 8 bases and J by 0 bases, with 10 bases between. From germline, CDR1 is SNHLY and CDR2 FYNNEI. CDR3 size: 14 residues. The DNA of the CDR3 is TGTGCCAGCTTATCCCCGTCAACTAATGAAAAACTGTTTTTT. Amino acids: CASLSPSTNEKLFF.

This clonotype has ten or more counts. The genes are TRBV7-8 and TRBJ1-2; unclear D gene. The CDR3 is 15 residues long. Germline-derived CDR1 and CDR2 are SGHVS and FQNEAQ. The V end lost 1 base, the J end lost 0 bases, and 9 bases lay between the germline ends. CDR3 DNA: TGTGCCAGCAGCTTAGGGGCAGAGACTAACTATGGCTACACCTTC. It yields the protein CASSLGAETNYGYTF. The full variable domain, in which reference TRBV7-8 and TRBJ1-2 provide the parts outside the CDR3, is GAGVSQSPRYKVAKRGQDVALRCDPISGHVSLFWYQQALGQGPEFLTYFQNEAQLDKSGLPSDRFFAERPEGSVSTLKIQRTQQEDSAVYLCASSLGAETNYGYTFGSGTRLTVV.

The chain is built from TRBV7-2 and TRBJ2-3; possible D gene TRBD2, 6 bases. Per the germline V gene, CDR1 is SGHTA and CDR2 is FQGNSA. The CDR3 length is 14 residues. The V gene lost 5 bases and the J gene lost 5 bases, with 14 bases spanning the gap. CDR3 bases: TGTGCCAGCAGCAGTTCGGCGGAGGGAGATACGCAGTATTTT. Amino acids: CASSSSAEGDTQYF.